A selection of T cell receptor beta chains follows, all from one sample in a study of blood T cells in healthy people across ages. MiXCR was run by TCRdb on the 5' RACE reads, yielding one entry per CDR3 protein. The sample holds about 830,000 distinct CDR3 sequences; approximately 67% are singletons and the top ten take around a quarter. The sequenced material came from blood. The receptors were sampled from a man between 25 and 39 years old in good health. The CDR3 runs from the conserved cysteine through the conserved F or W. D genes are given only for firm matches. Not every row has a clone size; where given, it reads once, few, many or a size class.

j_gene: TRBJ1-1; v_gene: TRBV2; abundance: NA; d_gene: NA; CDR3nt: TGTGCCAGCAGTGAAGCTTTAATTCCCACTGAAGCTTTCTTT; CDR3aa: CASSEALIPTEAFF
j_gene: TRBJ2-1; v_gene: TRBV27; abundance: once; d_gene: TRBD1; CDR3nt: TGTGCCAGCAGTTTATTGGGACAGGGGTTGAATGAGCAGTTCTTC; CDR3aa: CASSLLGQGLNEQFF
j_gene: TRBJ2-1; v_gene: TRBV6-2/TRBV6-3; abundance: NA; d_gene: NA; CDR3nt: TGTGCCAGCAGTTACTCTCGGTCGGTTCGGGTAGATGAGCAGTTCTTC; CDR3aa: CASSYSRSVRVDEQFF
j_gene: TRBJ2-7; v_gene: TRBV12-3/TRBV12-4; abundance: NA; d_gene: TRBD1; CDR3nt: TGTGCCAGCAGTCTGGGACAGGGGCAGTACTTC; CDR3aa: CASSLGQGQYF
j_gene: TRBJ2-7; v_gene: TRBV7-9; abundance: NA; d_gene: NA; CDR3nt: TGTGCCAGCAGCTTACTGAGCAGGGGCAAAGGGCAGTACTTC; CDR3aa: CASSLLSRGKGQYF
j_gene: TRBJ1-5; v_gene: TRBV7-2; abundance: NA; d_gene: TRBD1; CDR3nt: TGTGCCAGCAGCGAACAGGGGGTTCAGCCCCAGCATTTT; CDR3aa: CASSEQGVQPQHF
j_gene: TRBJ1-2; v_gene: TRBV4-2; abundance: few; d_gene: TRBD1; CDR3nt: TGTGCCAGCAGCCAAGAGACAGGGGGCGACTATGGCTACACCTTC; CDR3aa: CASSQETGGDYGYTF
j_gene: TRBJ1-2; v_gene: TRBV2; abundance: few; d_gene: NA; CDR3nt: TGTGCCAGCAGATACACCGGGACTAGTGAAGGCTACACCTTC; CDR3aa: CASRYTGTSEGYTF
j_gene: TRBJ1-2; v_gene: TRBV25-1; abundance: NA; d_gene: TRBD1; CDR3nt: TGTGCCAGCAGTGATGGGACAGGCTATGGCTACACCTTC; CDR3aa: CASSDGTGYGYTF
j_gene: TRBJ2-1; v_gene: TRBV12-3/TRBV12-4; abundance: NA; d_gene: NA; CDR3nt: TGTGCCAGCAGTTGGGGACATTACAATGAGCAGTTCTTC; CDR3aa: CASSWGHYNEQFF
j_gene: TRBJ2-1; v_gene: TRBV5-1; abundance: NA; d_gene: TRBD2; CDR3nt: TGCGCCAGCAGCTTGCTTAGCGGGGGGGCTGGGGATGAGCAGTTCTTC; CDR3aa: CASSLLSGGAGDEQFF
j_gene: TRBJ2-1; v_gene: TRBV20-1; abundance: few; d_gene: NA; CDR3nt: TGCAGTGCTCACTTGATCACCAATGAGCAGTTCTTC; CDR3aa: CSAHLITNEQFF
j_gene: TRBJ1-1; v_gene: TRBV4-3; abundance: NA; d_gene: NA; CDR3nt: TGCGCCAGCAGCCAAGGGCCTGGAGGGGTAACTGAAGCTTTCTTT; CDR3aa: CASSQGPGGVTEAFF
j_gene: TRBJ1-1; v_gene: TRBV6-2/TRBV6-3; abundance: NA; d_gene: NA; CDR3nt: TGTGCCAGCAGTTACGGGGGGGCGCCAAACACTGAAGCTTTCTTT; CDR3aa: CASSYGGAPNTEAFF
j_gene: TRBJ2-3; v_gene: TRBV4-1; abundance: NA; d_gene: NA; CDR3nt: TGCGCCAGCAGCCAAGAGGGACTTGTTTTTACAGATACGCAGTATTTT; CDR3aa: CASSQEGLVFTDTQYF
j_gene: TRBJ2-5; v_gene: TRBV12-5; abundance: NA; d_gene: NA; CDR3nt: TGTGCTAGTGGTTTGGCGGAGACCCAGTACTTC; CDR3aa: CASGLAETQYF
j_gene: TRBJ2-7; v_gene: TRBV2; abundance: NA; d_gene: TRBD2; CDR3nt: TGTGCCAGGACTAGCGGGGGGGCCAATGAGCAGTACTTC; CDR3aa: CARTSGGANEQYF
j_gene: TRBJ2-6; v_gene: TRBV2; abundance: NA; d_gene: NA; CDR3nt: TGTGCCAGCAGTAATGAGGGTACTGGGGCCAACGTCCTGACTTTC; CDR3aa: CASSNEGTGANVLTF
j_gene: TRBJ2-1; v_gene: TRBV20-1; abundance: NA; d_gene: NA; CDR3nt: TGCAGTGCTAGCCCTCTAGGGGGCTCCTACAATGAGCAGTTCTTC; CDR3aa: CSASPLGGSYNEQFF
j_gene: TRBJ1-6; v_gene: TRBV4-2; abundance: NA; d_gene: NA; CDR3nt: TGTGCCAGCAGCCAAGTAAAGGGTGATTCACCCCTCCACTTT; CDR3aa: CASSQVKGDSPLHF
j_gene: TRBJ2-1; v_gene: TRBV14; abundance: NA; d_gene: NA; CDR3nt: TGTGCCAGCAGCCAAGAGGGCGCTGAGCAGTTCTTC; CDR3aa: CASSQEGAEQFF
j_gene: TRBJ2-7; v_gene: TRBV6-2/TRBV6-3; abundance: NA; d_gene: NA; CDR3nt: TGTGCCAGCAGTTACCTACAGACAGCTCTCGCCTACGAGCAGTACTTC; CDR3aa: CASSYLQTALAYEQYF
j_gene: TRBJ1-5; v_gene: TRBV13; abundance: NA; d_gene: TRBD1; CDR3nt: TGTGCCAGCAGCTACTCCGGGACAGGGAGCAATCAGCCCCAGCATTTT; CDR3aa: CASSYSGTGSNQPQHF
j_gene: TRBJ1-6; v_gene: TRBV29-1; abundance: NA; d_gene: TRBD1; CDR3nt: TGCAGCGTTGCCCAGTCGACCGGGACAGGGGAACCCCTCCACTTT; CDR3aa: CSVAQSTGTGEPLHF
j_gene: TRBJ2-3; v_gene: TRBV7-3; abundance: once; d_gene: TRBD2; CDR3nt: TGTGCCAGCAGCTTAAGAGGTCAAGCGGGAGATAACACAGATACGCAGTATTTT; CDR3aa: CASSLRGQAGDNTDTQYF
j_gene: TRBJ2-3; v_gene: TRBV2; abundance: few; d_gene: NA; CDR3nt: TGTGCCAGAAACACAGATACGCAGTATTTT; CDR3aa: CARNTDTQYF
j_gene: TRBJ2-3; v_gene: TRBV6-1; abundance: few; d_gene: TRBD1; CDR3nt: TGTGCCAGCAGTCTCTATACAGGGGGCGCCCCACAAACAGATACGCAGTATTTT; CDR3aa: CASSLYTGGAPQTDTQYF
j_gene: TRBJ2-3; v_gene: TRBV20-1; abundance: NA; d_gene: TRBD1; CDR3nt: TGCAGTGCTAGACAGGGGGTAGATACGCAGTATTTT; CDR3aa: CSARQGVDTQYF
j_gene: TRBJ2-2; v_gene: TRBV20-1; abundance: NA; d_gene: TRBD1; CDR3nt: TGCAGTGCTAGAGCCTGGGGGACAGGGATTTCCGGGGAGCTGTTTTTT; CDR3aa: CSARAWGTGISGELFF
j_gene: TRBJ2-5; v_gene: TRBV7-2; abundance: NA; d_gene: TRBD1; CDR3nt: TGTGCCAGCAGCTTGGCCGGGACAGGGATAGAGACCCAGTACTTC; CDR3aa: CASSLAGTGIETQYF
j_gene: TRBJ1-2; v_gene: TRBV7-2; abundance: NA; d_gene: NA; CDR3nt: TGTGCCAGCAGCTCGGGGGCAGCAACTTTCTATGGCTACACCTTC; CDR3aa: CASSSGAATFYGYTF
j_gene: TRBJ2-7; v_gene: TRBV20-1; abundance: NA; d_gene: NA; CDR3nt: TGCAGTGCTAGAGAGATGCAGGGTCCACCCTACGAGCAGTACTTC; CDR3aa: CSAREMQGPPYEQYF
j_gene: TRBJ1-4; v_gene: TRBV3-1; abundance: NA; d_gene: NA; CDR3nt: TGTGCCAGCAGCCAAGGTGTGGGGGGCGCAACAAAACTGTTTTTT; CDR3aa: CASSQGVGGATKLFF
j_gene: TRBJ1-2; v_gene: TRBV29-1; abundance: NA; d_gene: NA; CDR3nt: TGCAGCGTTGAAGGGGTTTTGACAACTAACTATGGCTACACCTTC; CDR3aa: CSVEGVLTTNYGYTF
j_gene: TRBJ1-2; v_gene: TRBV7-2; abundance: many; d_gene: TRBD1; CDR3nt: TGTGCCAGCAGCCAGGACAGGATCTATGGCTACACCTTC; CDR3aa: CASSQDRIYGYTF
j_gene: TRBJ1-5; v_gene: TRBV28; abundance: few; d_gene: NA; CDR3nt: TGTGCCAGCAGTTTATCCGGGGGGCTCGGCCAATTGGATCAGCCCCAGCATTTT; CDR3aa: CASSLSGGLGQLDQPQHF
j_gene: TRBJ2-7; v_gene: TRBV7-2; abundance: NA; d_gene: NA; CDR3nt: TGTGCCAGCAGTCCCTCCGGGACTGAAACCTACGAGCAGTACTTC; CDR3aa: CASSPSGTETYEQYF
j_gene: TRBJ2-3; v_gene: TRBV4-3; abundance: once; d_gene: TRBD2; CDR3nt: TGCGCCAGCAGCCATGTAGCGGGGGGAGGGGCAGATACGCAGTATTTT; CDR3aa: CASSHVAGGGADTQYF
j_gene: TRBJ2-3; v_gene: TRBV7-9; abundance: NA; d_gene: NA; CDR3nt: TGTGCCAGCAGCTTATACTCTGGGGGTTTGGACACAGATACGCAGTATTTT; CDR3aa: CASSLYSGGLDTDTQYF
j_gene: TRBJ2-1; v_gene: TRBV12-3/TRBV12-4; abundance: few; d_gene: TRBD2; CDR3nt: TGTGCCAGCACCTACGGAGCGGGGGGGCGTAATGAGCAGTTCTTC; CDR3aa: CASTYGAGGRNEQFF
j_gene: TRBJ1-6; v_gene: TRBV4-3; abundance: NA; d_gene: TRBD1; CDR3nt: TGCGCCAGCAGCCCAGACAGGGGCAATAATTCACCCCTCCACTTT; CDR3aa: CASSPDRGNNSPLHF
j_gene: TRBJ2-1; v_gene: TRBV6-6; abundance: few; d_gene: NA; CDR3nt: TGTGCCAGCACCTCCCTGGACGGAGAGCAGTTCTTC; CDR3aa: CASTSLDGEQFF
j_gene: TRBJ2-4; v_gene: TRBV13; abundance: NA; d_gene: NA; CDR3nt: TGTGCCAGCAGCGGACGGCCATTCAGGGAAGCCAAAAACATTCGGTACTTC; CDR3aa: CASSGRPFREAKNIRYF
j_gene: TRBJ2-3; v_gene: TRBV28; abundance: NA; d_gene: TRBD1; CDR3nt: TGTGCCAGCCGGACAGGGGGCGGCGGCACAGATACGCAGTATTTT; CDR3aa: CASRTGGGGTDTQYF
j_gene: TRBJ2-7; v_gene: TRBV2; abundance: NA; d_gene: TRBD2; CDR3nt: TGTGCCAGCACTGGGGGAGGGAGGTACGAGCAGTACTTC; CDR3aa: CASTGGGRYEQYF
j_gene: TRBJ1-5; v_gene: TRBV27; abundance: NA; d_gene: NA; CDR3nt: TGTGCCAGCAGTGTATCGAGGGGACAGCCCCAGCATTTT; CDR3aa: CASSVSRGQPQHF
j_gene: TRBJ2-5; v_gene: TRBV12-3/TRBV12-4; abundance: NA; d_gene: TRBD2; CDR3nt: TGTGCCAGCAACCTAAGGACTAGCGGGGGGACTGAGACCCAGTACTTC; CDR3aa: CASNLRTSGGTETQYF
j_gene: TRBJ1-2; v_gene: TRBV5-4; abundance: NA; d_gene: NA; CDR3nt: TGTGCCAGCAGCGCCGCAACAGGGAGCGGCTATGGCTACACCTTC; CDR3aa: CASSAATGSGYGYTF
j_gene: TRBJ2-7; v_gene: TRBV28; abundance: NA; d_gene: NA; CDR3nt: TGTGCCAGCAGTTTAGCCTTCCAGGGGAAAGGCTACGAGCAGTACTTC; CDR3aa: CASSLAFQGKGYEQYF
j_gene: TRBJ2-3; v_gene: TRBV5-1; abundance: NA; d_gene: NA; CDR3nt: TGCGCCAGCAGCTTGGTAATAGACGCAGATACGCAGTATTTT; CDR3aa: CASSLVIDADTQYF
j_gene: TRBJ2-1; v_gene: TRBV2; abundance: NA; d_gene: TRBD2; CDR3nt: TGTGCCAGCACCCGCGGGGGGGCCTCTTACAATGAGCAGTTCTTC; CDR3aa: CASTRGGASYNEQFF
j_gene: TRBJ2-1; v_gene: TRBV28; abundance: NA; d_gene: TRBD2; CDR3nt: TGTGCCAGCAGTGCCCCCGGGAGCGGGAAAAATGAGCAGTTCTTC; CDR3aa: CASSAPGSGKNEQFF
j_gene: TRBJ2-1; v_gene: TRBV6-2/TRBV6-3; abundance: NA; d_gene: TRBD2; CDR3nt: TGTGCCAGCACCGGGGGGGCCTACAATGAGCAGTTCTTC; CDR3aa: CASTGGAYNEQFF
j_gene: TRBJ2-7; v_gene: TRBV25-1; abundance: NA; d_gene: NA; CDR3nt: TGTGCCAGCAGTGCATCGACAGGACCCTACGAGCAGTACTTC; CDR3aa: CASSASTGPYEQYF
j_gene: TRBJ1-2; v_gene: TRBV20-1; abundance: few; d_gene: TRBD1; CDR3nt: TGCAGTGCTAGAGATCCCGGACAGGGAATTACTGGCTACACCTTC; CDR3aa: CSARDPGQGITGYTF
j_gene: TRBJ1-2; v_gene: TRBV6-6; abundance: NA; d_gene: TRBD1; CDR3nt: TGTGCCAGCAGGCCGGACAGGGGAAACTATGGCTACACCTTC; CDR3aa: CASRPDRGNYGYTF
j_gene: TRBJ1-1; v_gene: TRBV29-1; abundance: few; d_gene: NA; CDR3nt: TGCAGCGTTGCTTGGCAGCGCACTGAAGCTTTCTTT; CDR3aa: CSVAWQRTEAFF
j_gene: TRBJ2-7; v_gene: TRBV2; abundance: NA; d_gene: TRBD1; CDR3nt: TGTGCCAGCAGTGAAACCCCCGCGGACAGGGACGAGCAGTACTTC; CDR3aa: CASSETPADRDEQYF
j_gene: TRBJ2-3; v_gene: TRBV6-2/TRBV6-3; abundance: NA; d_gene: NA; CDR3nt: TGTGCCAGCAGTTACCTCGGGCCCTCGCCGGGTACGCAGTATTTT; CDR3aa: CASSYLGPSPGTQYF